These T cell receptor beta chains were read from a single sample in a study of T cell responses to AZD1222 COVID-19 vaccine. Profiled with immunoSEQ multiplex PCR; TCRdb holds only in-frame clones, not every one. The table includes approximately 100,000 clones, roughly nine tenths detected once. The specimen was peripheral blood, collected on day 0 of AZD1222 vaccination. The receptors were gathered from an adult in good health. The CDR3 runs from the conserved cysteine through the conserved F or W. The D gene is left open where the match is weak. Not every row has a clone size; where given, it reads once, few, many or a size class.

cdr3_length,j_call,d_call,v_call,clone_size,cdr3_aa,cdr3_nt
14,TRBJ1-2,TRBD1,TRBV5-1,.,CASSLRQGPYGYTF,TGCGCCAGCAGCTTGAGACAGGGACCCTATGGCTACACCTTC
12,TRBJ2-7,TRBD2,TRBV3-1/TRBV3-2,.,CASSRGLGEQYF,TGTGCCAGCAGCCGAGGACTAGGCGAGCAGTACTTC
11,TRBJ2-3,.,TRBV10-2,once,CASTAPSRQYF,TGCGCCAGCACAGCACCGAGTAGGCAGTATTTT
15,TRBJ2-2,TRBD1,TRBV12-5,.,CASGLDRGNTGELFF,TGTGCTAGTGGTTTGGACAGGGGGAACACCGGGGAGCTGTTTTTT
12,TRBJ2-1,.,TRBV7-6,.,CASSSENNEQFF,TGTGCCAGCAGCTCGGAAAACAATGAGCAGTTCTTC
13,TRBJ1-1,.,TRBV10-3,.,CAISRQENTEAFF,TGTGCCATCTCTCGACAGGAGAACACTGAAGCTTTCTTT
17,TRBJ1-2,TRBD1,TRBV6-2/TRBV6-3,once,CASSSGTGTGLYYGYTF,TGTGCCAGCAGTTCCGGGACAGGGACAGGGTTATACTATGGCTACACCTTC
15,TRBJ1-4,TRBD1,TRBV5-1,.,CASSGEGAPGEKLFF,TGCGCCAGCAGCGGGGAGGGGGCGCCCGGTGAAAAACTGTTTTTT
15,TRBJ2-3,.,TRBV19,.,CASSGGFENTDTQYF,TGTGCCAGTAGTGGAGGGTTCGAAAACACAGATACGCAGTATTTT
15,TRBJ1-5,.,TRBV10-1,.,CASSEDGDSNQPQHF,TGCGCCAGCAGTGAGGACGGCGATAGCAATCAGCCCCAGCATTTT
15,TRBJ2-5,.,TRBV7-3,.,CASSLQGPPRETQYF,TGTGCCAGCAGCTTACAGGGACCCCCGCGAGAGACCCAGTACTTC
13,TRBJ1-6,.,TRBV7-9,.,CASSLHDSVPLHF,TGTGCCAGCAGCTTACACGACAGCGTTCCCCTCCACTTT
13,TRBJ1-1,.,TRBV6-4,many,CASSGTLNTEAFF,TGTGCCAGCAGCGGGACTTTGAACACTGAAGCTTTCTTT
13,TRBJ1-1,.,TRBV29-1,.,CSVRGTWNTEAFF,TGCAGCGTGAGGGGCACTTGGAACACTGAAGCTTTCTTT
15,TRBJ1-4,.,TRBV6-5,.,CASAGGFSNNEKLFF,TGTGCCAGCGCTGGTGGGTTTAGTAATAATGAAAAACTGTTTTTT
15,TRBJ2-5,.,TRBV20-1,few,CSASSTGGIQETQYF,TGCAGTGCTAGTAGCACAGGAGGAATTCAAGAGACCCAGTACTTC
13,TRBJ1-5,.,TRBV7-8,once,CASSPRDNQPQHF,TGTGCCAGCAGCCCCCGTGACAATCAGCCCCAGCATTTT
14,TRBJ1-2,TRBD1,TRBV6-6,.,CASSQGGLGYGYTF,TGTGCCAGCAGTCAGGGGGGGTTGGGCTATGGCTACACCTTC
14,TRBJ2-4,.,TRBV6-5,once,CASSYSGHGNIQYF,TGTGCCAGCAGTTACTCCGGTCATGGGAACATTCAGTACTTC